These 4 T cell receptor beta chains originate from one sample sequenced in a study of blood T cell repertoires in COVID-19. Clones were sequenced by immunoSEQ multiplex PCR, and TCRdb holds only the in-frame ones, with some missing. The sample gives some 200,000 clones, more than 80% of which show up once; about 9.4% is in the top ten. Sequences were obtained from peripheral blood. Receptors originate from a woman aged 80 or over with acute or convalescent COVID-19.

The rearrangement links TRBV6-5 to TRBJ1-2; no clear D gene. Deletions cut 4 bases from V and 4 bases from J, with 16 bases between. The CDR3 runs 15 residues. Germline V gene data show CDR1 as MNHEY and CDR2 as SVGAGI. This chain's CDR3 is CASSLGREGGYGYTF. The CDR3 region has the DNA TGTGCCAGCAGTTTAGGGCGGGAGGGTGGCTATGGCTACACCTTC.

This clone was detected only once. The chain is built from TRBV5-1 and TRBJ2-1; a possible D gene is TRBD2 (6 bases). The CDR3 loop spans 16 amino acids. The V end lost 4 bases, the J end lost 3 bases, and 17 bases lay between the germline ends. Germline CDR1 and CDR2: SGHRS and YFSETQ. The CDR3 is CASSLSGAEGYNEQFF. CDR3 in DNA: TGCGCCAGCAGCCTCAGTGGGGCGGAGGGCTACAATGAGCAGTTCTTC.

The V and J genes are TRBV5-1 and TRBJ1-4; perhaps TRBD1 as D (6 bases). V lost 2 bases and J 7 bases, leaving 15 bases between the germline ends. The CDR3 sequence is 15 residues long. In germline, CDR1 is SGHRS, CDR2 YFSETQ. CDR3 region: CASSFSGERSEKLFF. In nucleotides, the CDR3 is TGCGCCAGCAGCTTTTCAGGGGAGAGGAGTGAAAAACTGTTTTTT.

This chain uses TRBV30 with TRBJ1-1; D is undetermined. The germline V gene has CDR1 GTSNPN and CDR2 SVGIG (reference sequence). Between the trimmed V and J ends, which lost 1 base and 7 bases, there was a span of 7 bases. The CDR3 covers 11 residues. The CDR3 nucleotides are TGTGCCTGGAGTGACACCCTTGAAGCTTTCTTT. Translating gives CAWSDTLEAFF.